The 6 T cell receptor beta chains listed next were all sequenced from one sample in a study of cytomegalovirus exposure and HLA in healthy donors. The PCR employed 60 Vbeta primers together with 13 Jbeta primers. Assay used: immunoSEQ multiplex PCR; TCRdb lists only in-frame clones, some missing. The data contain 140,000 to 150,000 clones, about 76% of them seen just once; the ten biggest clones take up roughly 4.3%. The sequencing sample was made of PBMCs. The receptors were gathered from a male donor in good health and CMV-seronegative.

Written as DNA, the CDR3 is TGTGCCAGCAGCTTGAACACACCAACCACAGATACGCAGTATTTT. It yields the protein CASSLNTPTTDTQYF. The rearrangement links TRBV11-3 to TRBJ2-3; D not certain. This CDR3 region has 15 residues. CDR1 and CDR2 from the germline V gene are SGHNT and YENEEA. Trimming shortened V by 3 bases and J by 2 bases, and 12 bases separated the two germline ends.

The V gene is TRBV19, the J gene TRBJ2-7; tentative D call: TRBD2 (6 bases). Germline-derived CDR1 and CDR2 are LNHDA and SQIVND (reference sequence). This CDR3 is 15 amino acids long. V lost 6 bases to trimming and J lost 1 base, with 16 bases between them. CDR3 DNA: TGTGCCAGTAGCCCAGCGGGCAGCATATCCTACGAGCAGTACTTC. It translates to CASSPAGSISYEQYF.

This chain's CDR3 is CASSYLGQDYEQYF. The CDR3 DNA reads as TGTGCCAGCAGTTACCTGGGACAGGATTACGAGCAGTACTTC. The J gene is TRBJ2-7, the V gene TRBV6-6, with 8 bases that match TRBD1. The CDR3 is made up of 14 amino acids. V lost 2 bases to trimming and J lost 4 bases; unmatched junction nucleotides: 4. Germline loops: CDR1 MNHNY, CDR2 SVGAGI (reference sequence).

The gene calls are TRBV5-4 and TRBJ2-2; 7 bases agree with TRBD2. Trimming at V came to 0 bases and at J to 2 bases, leaving 7 bases not matched to a gene. The CDR3 is made up of 17 amino acids. CDR1 is SGHNT, CDR2 YYREEE, per germline (reference sequence). The CDR3 reads CASSLGGLTSNTGELFF. As DNA, the CDR3 is TGTGCCAGCAGCTTGGGGGGACTAACTAGTAACACCGGGGAGCTGTTTTTT.

The CDR3 region is CASSLERVTGELFF. The CDR3 nucleotides are TGTGCCAGCAGCTTAGAGCGTGTCACCGGGGAGCTGTTTTTT. The chain combines TRBV7-9 with TRBJ2-2; no reliable D call. Germline V gene data show CDR1 as SEHNR and CDR2 as FQNEAQ (reference sequence). V dropped 1 base and J dropped 4 bases, with 7 bases sitting between them. The CDR3 runs to 14 residues.

This sequence joins TRBV9 and TRBJ2-7, with TRBD2 as a possible D gene (5 bases). Looked up from germline, CDR1 is SGDLS and CDR2 is YYNGEE. This CDR3 is built from 15 residues. Trimming stripped 4 bases from V and 6 bases from J, with 20 bases between. The CDR3 nucleotides are TGTGCCAGCAGCCCAACCGGGATCCCCTTTCCCGAGCAGTACTTC. It codes for CASSPTGIPFPEQYF. The entire variable domain, with the rest obtained from reference TRBV9 and TRBJ2-7, is as follows: DSGVTQTPKHLITATGQRVTLRCSPRSGDLSVYWYQQSLDQGLQFLIQYYNGEERAKGNILERFSAQQFPDLHSELNLSSLELGDSALYFCASSPTGIPFPEQYFGPGTRLTVT.